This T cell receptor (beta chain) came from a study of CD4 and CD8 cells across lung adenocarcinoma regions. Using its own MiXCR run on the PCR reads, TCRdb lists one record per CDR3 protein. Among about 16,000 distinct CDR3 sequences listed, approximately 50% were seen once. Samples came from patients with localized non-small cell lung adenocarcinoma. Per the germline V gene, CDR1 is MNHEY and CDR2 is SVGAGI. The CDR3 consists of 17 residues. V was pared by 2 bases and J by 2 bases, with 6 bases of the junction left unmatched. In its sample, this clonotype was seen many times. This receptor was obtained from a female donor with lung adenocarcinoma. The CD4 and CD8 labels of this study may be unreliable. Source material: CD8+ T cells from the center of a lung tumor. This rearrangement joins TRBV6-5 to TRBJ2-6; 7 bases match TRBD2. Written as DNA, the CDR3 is TGTGCCAGCAGTTACGTCTCGGGGAGGGCTGGGGCCAACGTCCTGACTTTC. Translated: CASSYVSGRAGANVLTF.